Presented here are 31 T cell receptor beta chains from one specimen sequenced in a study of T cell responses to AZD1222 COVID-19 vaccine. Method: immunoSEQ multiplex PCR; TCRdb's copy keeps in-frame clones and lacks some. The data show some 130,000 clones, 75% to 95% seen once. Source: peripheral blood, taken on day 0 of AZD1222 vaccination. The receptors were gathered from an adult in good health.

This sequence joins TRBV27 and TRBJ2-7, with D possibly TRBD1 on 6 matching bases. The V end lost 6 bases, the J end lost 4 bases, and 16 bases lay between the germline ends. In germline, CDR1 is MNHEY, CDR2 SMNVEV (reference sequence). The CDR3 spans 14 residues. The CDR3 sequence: CASRDPGTTYEQYF. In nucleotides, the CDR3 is TGTGCCAGCAGGGATCCCGGGACAACTTACGAGCAGTACTTC.

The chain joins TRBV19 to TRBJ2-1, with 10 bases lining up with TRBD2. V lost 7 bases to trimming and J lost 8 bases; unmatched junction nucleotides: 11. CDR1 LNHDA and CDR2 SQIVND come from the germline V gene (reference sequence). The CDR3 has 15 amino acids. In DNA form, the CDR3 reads TGTGCCAGTATGGCCGGACTAGCGGCCACGGATGAGCAGTTCTTC. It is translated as CASMAGLAATDEQFF.

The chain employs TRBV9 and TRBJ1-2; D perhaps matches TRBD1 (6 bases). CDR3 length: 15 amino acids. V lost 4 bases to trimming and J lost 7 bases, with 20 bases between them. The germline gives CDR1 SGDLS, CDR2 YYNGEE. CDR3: CASSPGGASVGGYTF. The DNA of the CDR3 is TGTGCCAGCAGCCCGGGGGGGGCTAGTGTCGGTGGCTACACCTTC.

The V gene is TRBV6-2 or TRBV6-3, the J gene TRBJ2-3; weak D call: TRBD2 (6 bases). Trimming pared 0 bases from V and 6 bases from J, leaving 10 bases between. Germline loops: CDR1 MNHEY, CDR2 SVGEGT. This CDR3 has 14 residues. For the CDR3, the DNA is TGTGCCAGCAGTTACTCGGGGGGAGCCGATACGCAGTATTTT. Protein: CASSYSGGADTQYF.

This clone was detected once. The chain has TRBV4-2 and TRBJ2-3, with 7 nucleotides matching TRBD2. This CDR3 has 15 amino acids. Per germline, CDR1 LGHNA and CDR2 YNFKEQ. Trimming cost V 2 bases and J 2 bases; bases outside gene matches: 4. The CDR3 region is CASSQTGGFTDTQYF. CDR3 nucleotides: TGTGCCAGCAGCCAAACGGGAGGATTCACAGATACGCAGTATTTT.

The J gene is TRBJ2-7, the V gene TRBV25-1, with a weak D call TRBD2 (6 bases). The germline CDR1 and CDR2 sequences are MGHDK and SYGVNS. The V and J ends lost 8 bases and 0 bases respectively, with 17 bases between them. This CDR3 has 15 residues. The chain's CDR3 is CASCESSDFSYEQYF. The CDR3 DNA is TGTGCCAGCTGCGAATCTAGCGACTTCTCCTACGAGCAGTACTTC.

CDR3 residues: CASSLFTGNTEAFF. The CDR3 DNA reads TGTGCCAGCAGCTTATTCACCGGGAACACTGAAGCTTTCTTT. The gene calls are TRBV7-8 and TRBJ1-1, with unresolved D. Germline CDR1 reads SGHVS; CDR2 reads FQNEAQ. The CDR3 runs 14 residues. Trimming took off 2 bases at V and 1 base at J, with 8 bases between the two ends.

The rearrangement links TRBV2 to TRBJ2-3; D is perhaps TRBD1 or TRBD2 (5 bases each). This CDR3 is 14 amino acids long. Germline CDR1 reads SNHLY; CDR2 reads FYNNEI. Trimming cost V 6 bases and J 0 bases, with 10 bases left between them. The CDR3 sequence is CASSVWGSTDTQYF. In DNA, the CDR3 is TGTGCCAGCAGCGTCTGGGGGAGCACAGATACGCAGTATTTT. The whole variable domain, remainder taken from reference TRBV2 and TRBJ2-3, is EPEVTQTPSHQVTQMGQEVILRCVPISNHLYFYWYRQILGQKVEFLVSFYNNEISEKSEIFDDQFSVERPDGSNFTLKIRSTKLEDSAMYFCASSVWGSTDTQYFGPGTRLTVL.

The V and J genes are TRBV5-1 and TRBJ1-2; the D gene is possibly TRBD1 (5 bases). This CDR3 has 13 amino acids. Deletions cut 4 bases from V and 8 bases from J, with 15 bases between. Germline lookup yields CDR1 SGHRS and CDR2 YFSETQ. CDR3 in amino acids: CASSNQGMGGYTF. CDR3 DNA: TGCGCCAGCAGCAACCAGGGTATGGGGGGCTACACCTTC.

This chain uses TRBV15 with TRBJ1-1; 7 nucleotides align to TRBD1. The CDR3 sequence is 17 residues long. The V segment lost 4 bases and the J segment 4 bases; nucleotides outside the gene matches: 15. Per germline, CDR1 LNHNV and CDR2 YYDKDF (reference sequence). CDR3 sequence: CATSKRDRSLWFTEAFF. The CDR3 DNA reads TGTGCCACCAGCAAGCGGGACAGATCCCTCTGGTTCACTGAAGCTTTCTTT.

CDR3 amino acids: CASSVGVTAVGAQHF. As DNA, the CDR3 is TGTGCCAGCAGTGTCGGCGTTACAGCTGTAGGGGCCCAGCATTTT. The rearrangement uses TRBV2 and TRBJ1-5; the D gene is possibly TRBD1 (5 bases). V gave up 4 bases and J gave up 11 bases, with 21 bases separating them. The CDR3 totals 15 residues. Germline loops: CDR1 SNHLY, CDR2 FYNNEI.

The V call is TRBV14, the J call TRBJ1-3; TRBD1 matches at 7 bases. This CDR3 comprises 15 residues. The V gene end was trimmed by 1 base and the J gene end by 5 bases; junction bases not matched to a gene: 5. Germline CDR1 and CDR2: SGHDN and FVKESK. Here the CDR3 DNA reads TGTGCCAGCAGCCAAGTTACAGGGGCGAGAAACACCATATATTTT. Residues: CASSQVTGARNTIYF.

The CDR3 DNA reads as TGTGCCAGCAGTTTACAGGGGGCGGGAGGCTACACCTTC. This encodes CASSLQGAGGYTF. The chain joins TRBV27 to TRBJ1-2, with 8 bases identical to TRBD1. This CDR3 region has 13 residues. Per the germline V gene, CDR1 is MNHEY and CDR2 is SMNVEV (reference sequence). V lost 2 bases, J lost 8 bases, and 4 bases stayed unmatched.

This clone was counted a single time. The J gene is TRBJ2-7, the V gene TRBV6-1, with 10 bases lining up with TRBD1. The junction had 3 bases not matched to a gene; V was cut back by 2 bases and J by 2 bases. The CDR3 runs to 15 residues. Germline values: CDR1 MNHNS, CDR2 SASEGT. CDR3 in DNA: TGTGCCAGCAGTGAATCCGGGACAGGGGCCTACGAGCAGTACTTC. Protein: CASSESGTGAYEQYF.

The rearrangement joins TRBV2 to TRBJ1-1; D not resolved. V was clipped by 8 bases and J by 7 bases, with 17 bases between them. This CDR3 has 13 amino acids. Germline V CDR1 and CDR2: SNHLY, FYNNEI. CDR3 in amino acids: CASLTGLTYEAFF. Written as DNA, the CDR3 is TGTGCCAGCTTGACCGGCCTAACATATGAAGCTTTCTTT.

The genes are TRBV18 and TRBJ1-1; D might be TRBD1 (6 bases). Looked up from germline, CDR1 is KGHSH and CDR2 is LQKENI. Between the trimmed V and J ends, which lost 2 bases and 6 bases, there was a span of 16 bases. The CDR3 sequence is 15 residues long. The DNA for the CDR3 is TGTGCCAGCTCACCAGGGGGGGGCGGAGATCCTGAAGCTTTCTTT. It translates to CASSPGGGGDPEAFF.

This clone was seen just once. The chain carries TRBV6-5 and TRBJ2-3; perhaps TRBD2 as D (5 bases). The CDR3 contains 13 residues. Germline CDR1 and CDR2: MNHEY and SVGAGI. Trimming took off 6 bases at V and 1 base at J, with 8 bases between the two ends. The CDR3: CASRPEGTDTQYF. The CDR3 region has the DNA TGTGCCAGCAGGCCGGAGGGCACAGATACGCAGTATTTT.

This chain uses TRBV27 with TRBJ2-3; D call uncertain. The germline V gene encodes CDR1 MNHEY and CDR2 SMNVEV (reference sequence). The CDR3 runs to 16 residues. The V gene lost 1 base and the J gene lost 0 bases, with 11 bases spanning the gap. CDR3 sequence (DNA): TGTGCCAGCAGTTTATTTGCGGTTACTAGCACAGATACGCAGTATTTT. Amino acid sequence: CASSLFAVTSTDTQYF.

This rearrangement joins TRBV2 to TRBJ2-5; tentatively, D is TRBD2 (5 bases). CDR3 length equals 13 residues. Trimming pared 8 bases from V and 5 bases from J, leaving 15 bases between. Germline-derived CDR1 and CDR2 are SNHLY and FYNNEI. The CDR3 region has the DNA TGTGCCAGCGATTATAGCGTTGCTGAGACCCAGTACTTC. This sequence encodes CASDYSVAETQYF.

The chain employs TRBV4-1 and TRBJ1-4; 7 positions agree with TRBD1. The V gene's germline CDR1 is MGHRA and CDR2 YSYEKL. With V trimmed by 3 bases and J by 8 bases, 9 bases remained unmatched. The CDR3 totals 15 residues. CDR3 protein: CASSQAHRGGEKLFF. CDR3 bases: TGCGCCAGCAGCCAGGCTCACAGGGGTGGAGAAAAACTGTTTTTT.

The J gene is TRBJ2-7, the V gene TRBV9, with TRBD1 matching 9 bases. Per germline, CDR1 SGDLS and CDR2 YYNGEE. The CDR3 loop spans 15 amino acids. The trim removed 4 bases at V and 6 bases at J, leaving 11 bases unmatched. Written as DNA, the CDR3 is TGTGCCAGCAGCCCCTCGGGACAGGGCGGCTCCGAGCAGTACTTC. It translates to CASSPSGQGGSEQYF.

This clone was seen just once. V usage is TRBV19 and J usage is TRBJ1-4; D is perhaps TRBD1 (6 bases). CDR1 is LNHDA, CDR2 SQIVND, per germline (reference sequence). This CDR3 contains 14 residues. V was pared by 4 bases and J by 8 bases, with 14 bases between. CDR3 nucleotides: TGTGCCAGTAGTAACCCGGGGACAAGAGAAAAACTGTTTTTT. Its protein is CASSNPGTREKLFF. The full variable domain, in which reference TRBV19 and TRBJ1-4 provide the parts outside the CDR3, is DGGITQSPKYLFRKEGQNVTLSCEQNLNHDAMYWYRQDPGQGLRLIYYSQIVNDFQKGDIAEGYSVSREKKESFPLTVTSAQKNPTAFYLCASSNPGTREKLFFGSGTQLSVL.

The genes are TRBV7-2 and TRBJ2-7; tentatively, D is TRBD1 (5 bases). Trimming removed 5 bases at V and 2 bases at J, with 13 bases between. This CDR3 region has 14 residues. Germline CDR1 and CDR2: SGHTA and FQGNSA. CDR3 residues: CASSLGVLAYEQYF. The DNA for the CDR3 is TGTGCCAGCAGCCTAGGGGTCCTAGCCTACGAGCAGTACTTC.

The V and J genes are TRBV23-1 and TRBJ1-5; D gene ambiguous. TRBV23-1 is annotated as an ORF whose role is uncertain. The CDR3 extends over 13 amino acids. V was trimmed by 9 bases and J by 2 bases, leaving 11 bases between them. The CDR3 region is CARLAYGNQPQHF. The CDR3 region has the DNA TGCGCCAGACTTGCGTATGGCAATCAGCCCCAGCATTTT.

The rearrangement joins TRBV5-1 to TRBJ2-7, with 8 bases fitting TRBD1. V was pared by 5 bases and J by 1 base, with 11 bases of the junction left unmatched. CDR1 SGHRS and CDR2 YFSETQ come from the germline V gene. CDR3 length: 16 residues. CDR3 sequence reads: CASSRDRHSGSYEQYF. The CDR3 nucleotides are TGCGCCAGCAGTCGGGACAGGCATTCCGGGTCCTACGAGCAGTACTTC.

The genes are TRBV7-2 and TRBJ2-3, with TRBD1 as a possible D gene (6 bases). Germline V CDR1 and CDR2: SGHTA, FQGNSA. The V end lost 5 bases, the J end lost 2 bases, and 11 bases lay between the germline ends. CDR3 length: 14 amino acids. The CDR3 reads CASSPWTDTDTQYF. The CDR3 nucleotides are TGTGCCAGCAGCCCATGGACAGACACAGATACGCAGTATTTT. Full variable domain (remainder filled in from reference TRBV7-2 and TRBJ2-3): GAGVSQSPSNKVTEKGKDVELRCDPISGHTALYWYRQSLGQGLEFLIYFQGNSAPDKSGLPSDRFSAERTGGSVSTLTIQRTQQEDSAVYLCASSPWTDTDTQYFGPGTRLTVL.

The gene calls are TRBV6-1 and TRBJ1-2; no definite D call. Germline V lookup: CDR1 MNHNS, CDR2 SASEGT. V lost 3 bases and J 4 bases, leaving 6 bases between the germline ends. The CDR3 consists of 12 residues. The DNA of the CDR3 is TGTGCCAGCAGTGACGGACCCTATGGCTACACCTTC. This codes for CASSDGPYGYTF.

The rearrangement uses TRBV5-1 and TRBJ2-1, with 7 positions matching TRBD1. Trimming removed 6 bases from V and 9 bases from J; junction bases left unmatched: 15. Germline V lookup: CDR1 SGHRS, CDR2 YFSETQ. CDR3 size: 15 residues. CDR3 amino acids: CASNDRNRGLLEQFF. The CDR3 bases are TGCGCCAGCAACGACCGAAACAGGGGTTTGCTTGAGCAGTTCTTC. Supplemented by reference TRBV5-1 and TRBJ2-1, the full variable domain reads KAGVTQTPRYLIKTRGQQVTLSCSPISGHRSVSWYQQTPGQGLQFLFEYFSETQRNKGNFPGRFSGRQFSNSRSEMNVSTLELGDSALYLCASNDRNRGLLEQFFGPGTRLTVL.

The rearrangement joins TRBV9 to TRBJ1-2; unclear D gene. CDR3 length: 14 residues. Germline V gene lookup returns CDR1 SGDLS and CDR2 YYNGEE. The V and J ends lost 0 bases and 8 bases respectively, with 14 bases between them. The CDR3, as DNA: TGTGCCAGCAGCGTAGCAGCAGGCCGGGGAGGCTACACCTTC. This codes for CASSVAAGRGGYTF.

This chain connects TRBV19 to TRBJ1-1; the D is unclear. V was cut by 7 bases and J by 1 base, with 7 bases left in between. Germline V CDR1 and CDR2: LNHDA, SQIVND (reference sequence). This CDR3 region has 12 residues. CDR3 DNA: TGTGCCAGTATCGGACGGAACACTGAAGCTTTCTTT. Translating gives CASIGRNTEAFF.

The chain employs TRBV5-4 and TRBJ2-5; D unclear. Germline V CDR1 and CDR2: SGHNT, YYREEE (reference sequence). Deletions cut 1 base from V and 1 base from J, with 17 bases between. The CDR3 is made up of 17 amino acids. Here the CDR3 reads CASSLKVRRFSQETQYF. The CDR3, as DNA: TGTGCCAGCAGCTTGAAGGTTCGGAGATTTTCCCAAGAGACCCAGTACTTC.